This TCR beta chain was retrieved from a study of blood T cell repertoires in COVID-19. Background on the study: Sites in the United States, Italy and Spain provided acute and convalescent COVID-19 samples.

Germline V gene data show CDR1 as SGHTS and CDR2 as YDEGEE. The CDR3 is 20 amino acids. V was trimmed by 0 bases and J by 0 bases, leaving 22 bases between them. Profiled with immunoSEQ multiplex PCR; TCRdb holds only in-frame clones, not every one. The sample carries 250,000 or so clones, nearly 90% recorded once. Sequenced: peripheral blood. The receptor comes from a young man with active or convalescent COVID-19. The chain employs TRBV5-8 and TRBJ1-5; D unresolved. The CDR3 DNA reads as TGTGCCAGCAGCTTGGGGCCGCGGGGAGGAACTCTTACTAGCAATCAGCCCCAGCATTTT. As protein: CASSLGPRGGTLTSNQPQHF.